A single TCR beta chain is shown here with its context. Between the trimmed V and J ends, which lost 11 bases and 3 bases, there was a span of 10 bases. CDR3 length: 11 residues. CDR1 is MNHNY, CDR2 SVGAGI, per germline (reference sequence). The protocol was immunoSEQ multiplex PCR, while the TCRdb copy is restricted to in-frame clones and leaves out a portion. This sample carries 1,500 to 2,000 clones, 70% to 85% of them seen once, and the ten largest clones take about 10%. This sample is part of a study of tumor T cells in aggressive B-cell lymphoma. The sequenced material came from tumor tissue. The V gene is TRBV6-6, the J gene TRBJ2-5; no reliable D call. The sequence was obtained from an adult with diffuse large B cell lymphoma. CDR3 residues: CAVAAEETQYF. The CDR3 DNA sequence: TGTGCCGTGGCGGCCGAAGAGACCCAGTACTTC.